This entry lists 12 T cell receptor beta chains sequenced from one sample in a study of beta chain features in type 1 diabetes. General study results and limits: Type 1 diabetes patients showed a moderate but significant shortening of TCRB CDR3s in all four CD4+ subsets.

The antigens these receptors bind are not known. cDNA synthesis used the whole RNA isolate, giving expressed TCRB sequences. Only in-frame clones appear in the TCRdb table, and some are missing; sequencing was by immunoSEQ multiplex PCR. The table includes 200,000 to 250,000 clones, approximately 13% detected once. Source material: naive CD4+ T cells from blood. These receptors came from a man aged 30 to 39 with type 1 diabetes.

This sequence joins TRBV25-1 and TRBJ2-5, with 7 bases that match TRBD2. V lost 4 bases to trimming and J lost 5 bases; unmatched junction nucleotides: 10. CDR3 size: 15 residues. Germline CDR1 MGHDK, CDR2 SYGVNS. The CDR3 DNA follows: TGTGCCAGCAGTGGCCAACAGTGGGAGGGTGAGACCCAGTACTTC. Encoded protein: CASSGQQWEGETQYF.

This chain uses TRBV25-1 with TRBJ2-7; TRBD2 matches 8 bases. Germline V gene lookup returns CDR1 MGHDK and CDR2 SYGVNS. This CDR3 is built from 15 residues. J was trimmed by 2 bases and V by 0 bases; bases with no gene match: 3. CDR3 in DNA: TGTGCCAGCAGTGAATATGTGGGACTAGCCTACGAGCAGTACTTC. This sequence encodes CASSEYVGLAYEQYF.

This sequence joins TRBV19 and TRBJ2-7, with 9 bases matching TRBD2. Germline CDR1 LNHDA, CDR2 SQIVND (reference sequence). V lost 6 bases and J lost 3; bases outside the gene matches: 9. This CDR3 is 15 amino acids long. CDR3 coding DNA: TGTGCCAGTAGCCTGACTAGCGGCCCAGACTACGAGCAGTACTTC. Residues: CASSLTSGPDYEQYF.

This clone was counted a few times. The chain has TRBV6-4 and TRBJ2-1; no reliable D call. The germline V and J ends were trimmed by 6 bases and 0 bases, with 12 bases remaining between them. The CDR3 loop spans 15 amino acids. CDR1 is MRHNA and CDR2 is SNTAGT in the germline V gene. CDR3 nucleotide sequence: TGTGCCAGCAGCTTAGATCATAGCTCCTACAATGAGCAGTTCTTC. As protein: CASSLDHSSYNEQFF.

This clone showed up just once. The same CDR3 can be traced to other DNA sequences in this sample. CDR3 in amino acids: CASSPGGGQPQHF. The CDR3 DNA follows: TGTGCCAGCTCACCCGGAGGGGGCCAGCCCCAGCATTTT. V gene TRBV18 combines with J gene TRBJ1-5; 7 bases fit TRBD1. V lost 3 bases, J lost 7 bases, and 3 bases stayed unmatched. CDR1 is KGHSH and CDR2 is LQKENI in the germline V gene. The CDR3 runs 13 residues.

The V and J genes are TRBV2 and TRBJ2-1, with D possibly being TRBD2 (5 bases). Per the germline V gene, CDR1 is SNHLY and CDR2 is FYNNEI. V dropped 3 bases and J dropped 6 bases, with 15 bases sitting between them. This CDR3 is 15 amino acids long. The CDR3 loop reads CASSDFGRAGNEQFF. The CDR3 DNA sequence: TGTGCCAGCAGTGACTTCGGCCGGGCGGGCAATGAGCAGTTCTTC.

V usage is TRBV30 and J usage is TRBJ1-6, with no clear D. Germline-derived CDR1 and CDR2 are GTSNPN and SVGIG (reference sequence). CDR3 length: 16 amino acids. Trimming removed 2 bases from V and 10 bases from J, with 21 bases in between. CDR3 amino acids: CAWSKAGGRLDSPLHF. The CDR3 DNA follows: TGTGCCTGGAGTAAAGCCGGTGGGAGACTGGACTCACCCCTCCACTTT.

This clone was counted only a few times. V and J are TRBV5-4 and TRBJ1-2; 7 bases are shared with TRBD1. J lost 0 bases, V lost 6 bases, and 11 bases had no gene match. Germline CDR1 and CDR2: SGHNT and YYREEE (reference sequence). The CDR3 totals 16 residues. CDR3 amino acids: CASILGGPGTNYGYTF. CDR3 DNA sequence: TGTGCCAGCATTTTAGGGGGCCCGGGTACTAACTATGGCTACACCTTC.

The CDR3 region is CASSRTTGGDERYTQYF. DNA for the CDR3: TGCGCCAGCAGCCGGACTACCGGCGGGGATGAACGATATACGCAGTATTTT. This chain uses TRBV5-1 with TRBJ2-3; TRBD2 is a possible D gene (6 bases). Trimming cost V 4 bases and J 7 bases, with 25 bases left between them. This CDR3 spans 17 amino acids. The germline V gene encodes CDR1 SGHRS and CDR2 YFSETQ. Using reference TRBV5-1 and TRBJ2-3 for the parts outside the CDR3, the full variable domain is KAGVTQTPRYLIKTRGQQVTLSCSPISGHRSVSWYQQTPGQGLQFLFEYFSETQRNKGNFPGRFSGRQFSNSRSEMNVSTLELGDSALYLCASSRTTGGDERYTQYFGPGTRLTVL.

The chain uses TRBV7-6 and TRBJ2-6; D possibly corresponds to TRBD2 (5 bases). This CDR3 has 17 residues. Germline lookup yields CDR1 SGHVS and CDR2 FNYEAQ. Trimming shortened V by 1 base and J by 1 base, and 11 bases separated the two germline ends. CDR3 in amino acids: CASSLEGGRSGANVLTF. The CDR3 nucleotides are TGTGCCAGCAGCTTAGAAGGAGGTAGATCTGGGGCCAACGTCCTGACTTTC.

This clone was seen only a few times. This chain uses TRBV19 with TRBJ1-5; TRBD1 aligns across 9 bases. Germline V gene data show CDR1 as LNHDA and CDR2 as SQIVND (reference sequence). CDR3 length: 15 residues. J was trimmed by 2 bases and V by 6 bases; bases with no gene match: 5. CDR3 region: CASSRQGGGNQPQHF. DNA for the CDR3: TGTGCCAGTAGCAGACAGGGGGGAGGCAATCAGCCCCAGCATTTT.

This clone was seen only a few times. The V gene is TRBV15, the J gene TRBJ1-1; maybe TRBD1 (5 bases). With 4 bases removed from V and 1 base from J, the gap between germline ends came to 7 bases. The CDR3 is 13 residues long. In germline, CDR1 is LNHNV, CDR2 YYDKDF (reference sequence). The CDR3 region is CATSTDRNTEAFF. The CDR3 DNA is TGTGCCACCAGCACTGACAGGAACACTGAAGCTTTCTTT.